One and the same sample provided the 14 T cell receptor beta chains below, sequenced in a study of beta chain features in type 1 diabetes. General study findings and limits: Shortening that was moderate but significant affected the TCRB CDR3s of Type 1 diabetes patients in all four CD4+ subsets.

Expressed TCRB transcripts were sequenced, since all the RNA that had been isolated was reverse transcribed. Profiled with immunoSEQ multiplex PCR; TCRdb holds only in-frame clones, not every one. The data contain around 250,000 clones, roughly an eighth of them singletons. Their antigens remain unidentified. Sequencing used naive CD4+ T cells from blood. The receptor set was obtained from a man aged 30 to 39 with type 1 diabetes.

This clone was picked up a small number of times. The chain employs TRBV7-2 and TRBJ1-2, with TRBD1 matching over 9 bases. This CDR3 comprises 15 residues. J lost 0 bases, V lost 5 bases, and 4 bases had no gene match. Per the germline V gene, CDR1 is SGHTA and CDR2 is FQGNSA. CDR3 bases: TGTGCCAGCAGCAAGGACAGGGGTACTAACTATGGCTACACCTTC. Protein sequence: CASSKDRGTNYGYTF.

The chain joins TRBV7-9 to TRBJ2-7, with TRBD2 as a possible D gene (6 bases). Germline lookup yields CDR1 SEHNR and CDR2 FQNEAQ (reference sequence). CDR3 length equals 17 residues. V lost 1 base and J lost 4, with 20 bases in between. CDR3 residues: CASSLVNRGITKYEQYF. In nucleotides, the CDR3 is TGTGCCAGCAGCTTAGTGAACCGGGGGATTACGAAGTACGAGCAGTACTTC.

This clone was seen a handful of times. The rearrangement links TRBV5-1 to TRBJ2-3, with 10 bases that match TRBD2. J gave up 0 bases and V 2 bases, and 6 bases lay outside the gene matches. The CDR3 consists of 17 residues. CDR1 and CDR2 from the germline V gene are SGHRS and YFSETQ. CDR3: CASSFGSTSGSTDTQYF. In DNA, the CDR3 is TGCGCCAGCAGCTTTGGGTCGACTAGCGGGAGCACAGATACGCAGTATTTT.

The chain joins TRBV7-2 to TRBJ2-3; 12 bases agree with TRBD2. In germline, CDR1 is SGHTA, CDR2 FQGNSA. After removal of 7 bases from V and 6 bases from J, the junction contained 5 bases not matched to a gene. This CDR3 contains 14 residues. The CDR3 bases are TGTGCCAGCAAACTAGCGGGAGGAAAGGATACGCAGTATTTT. It encodes CASKLAGGKDTQYF.

This clone was seen more than once but under ten times. V is TRBV28 and J is TRBJ1-4; possible D gene TRBD1, 5 bases. CDR1 and CDR2 from the germline V gene are MDHEN and SYDVKM. Deletions cut 3 bases from V and 8 bases from J, with 10 bases between. The CDR3 length is 13 residues. As DNA, the CDR3 is TGTGCCAGCAGTTTGGGCAGGGTAGAAAAACTGTTTTTT. Residues: CASSLGRVEKLFF.

In this sample, this clone turned up a few times. This chain connects TRBV15 to TRBJ2-1; 13 nucleotides agree with TRBD2. Germline trimming cut 3 bases from V and 3 bases from J; bases unmatched to any gene: 2. This CDR3 is 16 amino acids long. Per the germline V gene, CDR1 is LNHNV and CDR2 is YYDKDF (reference sequence). Here the CDR3 reads CATSRRTSGSYNEQFF. The DNA of the CDR3 is TGTGCCACCAGCAGGAGGACTAGCGGGAGCTACAATGAGCAGTTCTTC.

The V gene is TRBV25-1, the J gene TRBJ1-2; 11 bases are shared with TRBD1. This CDR3 has 13 residues. J gave up 7 bases and V 8 bases, and 6 bases lay outside the gene matches. Per germline, CDR1 MGHDK and CDR2 SYGVNS. CDR3 coding DNA: TGTGCCAGCCTCGGACAGGGGGCGGGTGGCTACACCTTC. It yields the protein CASLGQGAGGYTF.

The gene calls are TRBV2 and TRBJ2-7, with a tentative D call TRBD1 (6 bases). CDR3 size: 12 residues. V shed 6 bases and J shed 4 bases, with 10 bases lying between them. Germline V gene sequence: CDR1 SNHLY, CDR2 FYNNEI. CDR3 in DNA: TGTGCCAGCAGGGGGGACATTTACGAGCAGTACTTC. Its protein is CASRGDIYEQYF.

This chain links TRBV27 with TRBJ2-7; 10 nucleotides agree with TRBD1. V was clipped by 5 bases and J by 3 bases; unmatched bases: 4. Germline-derived CDR1 and CDR2 are MNHEY and SMNVEV (reference sequence). This CDR3 is built from 14 residues. The CDR3 here is CASSLRDRGYEQYF. In DNA form, the CDR3 reads TGTGCCAGCAGTCTCCGGGACAGGGGCTACGAGCAGTACTTC.

J is TRBJ2-7 and V is TRBV9; 7 bases agree with TRBD2. CDR1 is SGDLS and CDR2 is YYNGEE in the germline V gene. The V segment lost 0 bases and the J segment 6 bases; nucleotides outside the gene matches: 6. This CDR3 region has 14 residues. CDR3 protein: CASSVAAGEGEQYF. The DNA of the CDR3 is TGTGCCAGCAGCGTAGCTGCGGGAGAGGGCGAGCAGTACTTC.

The genes are TRBV28 and TRBJ2-7; unclear D gene. Germline V CDR1 and CDR2: MDHEN, SYDVKM. CDR3 size: 11 residues. The CDR3 sequence is CACSRSYEQYF. The CDR3 DNA sequence: TGTGCTTGTTCCCGGAGTTACGAGCAGTACTTC.

The chain is built from TRBV5-1 and TRBJ2-1; 7 nucleotides align to TRBD1. V trimming: 3 bases; J trimming: 4 bases; junction bases outside the gene matches: 7. This CDR3 comprises 15 residues. Germline-derived CDR1 and CDR2 are SGHRS and YFSETQ. CDR3 region: CASSSGQWGYNEQFF. DNA of the CDR3: TGCGCCAGCAGCTCGGGACAGTGGGGATACAATGAGCAGTTCTTC.

This clone turned up a few times. The V gene is TRBV11-2, the J gene TRBJ2-5, with TRBD1 as a possible D gene (6 bases). In germline, CDR1 is SGHAT, CDR2 FQNNGV. CDR3 size: 14 residues. Trimming took 4 bases from V and 5 from J, leaving 14 bases between them. CDR3 residues: CASSSRGIDETQYF. DNA of the CDR3: TGTGCCAGCAGCTCCAGGGGTATCGATGAGACCCAGTACTTC.

This chain connects TRBV28 to TRBJ2-3; possibly TRBD1 for D (6 bases). Germline V CDR1 and CDR2: MDHEN, SYDVKM. The CDR3 extends over 13 amino acids. The V and J ends lost 6 bases and 8 bases respectively, with 15 bases between them. The CDR3 is CASRTGTLVTQYF. In DNA, the CDR3 is TGTGCCAGCAGAACAGGGACACTCGTTACGCAGTATTTT.